A single sample is the source of the 32 T cell receptor beta chains below, sequenced in a study of blood T cell repertoires in COVID-19. Profiled with immunoSEQ multiplex PCR; TCRdb holds only in-frame clones, not every one. The profile shows some 200,000 clones, roughly 90% of them singletons. Specimen: PBMCs or T cells enriched from blood (not recorded which). These receptors were collected from a woman under 30 who had recovered from COVID-19.

This clone was counted between two and nine times. The gene calls are TRBV5-1 and TRBJ2-2, with 10 bases identical to TRBD2. Trimming took 0 bases from V and 5 from J; bases not matched to a gene: 4. Germline-derived CDR1 and CDR2 are SGHRS and YFSETQ. The CDR3 contains 16 residues. The CDR3 sequence: CASSLALAGATGELFF. The CDR3 nucleotides are TGCGCCAGCAGCTTGGCCCTAGCGGGGGCTACCGGGGAGCTGTTTTTT. The full variable domain, with the rest looked up from reference TRBV5-1 and TRBJ2-2, is KAGVTQTPRYLIKTRGQQVTLSCSPISGHRSVSWYQQTPGQGLQFLFEYFSETQRNKGNFPGRFSGRQFSNSRSEMNVSTLELGDSALYLCASSLALAGATGELFFGEGSRLTVL.

This sequence joins TRBV7-2 and TRBJ2-5, with 11 bases identical to TRBD2. Germline CDR1 reads SGHTA; CDR2 reads FQGNSA. This CDR3 has 16 amino acids. The V and J ends lost 6 bases and 5 bases, in that order; junction bases with no gene match: 11. CDR3 sequence reads: CASRLRLAGGRETQYF. DNA for the CDR3: TGTGCCAGCAGACTCCGGCTAGCGGGAGGCCGGGAGACCCAGTACTTC.

The chain combines TRBV6-5 with TRBJ2-1, with TRBD1 as a possible D gene (6 bases). V lost 6 bases, J lost 12 bases, and 15 bases lay in between. The CDR3 is made up of 12 amino acids. Germline lookup yields CDR1 MNHEY and CDR2 SVGAGI. CDR3 DNA: TGTGCCAGCAGAGGACAGCTAGGGGGGCAGTTCTTC. The encoded protein is CASRGQLGGQFF.

This clone is a singleton in its sample. This chain connects TRBV9 to TRBJ2-5; 10 bases are shared with TRBD2. With 1 base clipped from V and 0 bases from J, the junction kept 6 bases outside the gene matches. This CDR3 region has 17 residues. Germline V CDR1 and CDR2: SGDLS, YYNGEE. For the CDR3, the DNA is TGTGCCAGCAGCGTAACCGGGACTAGCGAGTACCAAGAGACCCAGTACTTC. Its translation is CASSVTGTSEYQETQYF.

The chain has TRBV25-1 and TRBJ2-5, with D unresolved. Trimming stripped 1 base from V and 3 bases from J, with 12 bases between. This CDR3 is built from 15 residues. Germline values: CDR1 MGHDK, CDR2 SYGVNS. CDR3 nucleotides: TGTGCCAGCAGTGAATTCACCTACAGAGAAGAGACCCAGTACTTC. This codes for CASSEFTYREETQYF.

J is TRBJ1-5 and V is TRBV4-2; D is perhaps TRBD1 (6 bases). The ends were cut back, 0 bases at V and 2 bases at J, with 14 bases in the middle. CDR1 and CDR2 from the germline V gene are LGHNA and YNFKEQ. CDR3 length equals 17 residues. The CDR3 protein is CASSQDGTGRGNQPQHF. The CDR3 coding sequence is TGTGCCAGCAGCCAAGACGGTACAGGGCGAGGCAATCAGCCCCAGCATTTT.

In nucleotides, the CDR3 is TGTGCCAGCAGTTTAGCCGGCTATGGCTACACCTTC. Translation: CASSLAGYGYTF. The V and J genes are TRBV12-3 or TRBV12-4 and TRBJ1-2; no clear D. CDR3 length: 12 amino acids. Trimming removed 0 bases at V and 4 bases at J, with 3 bases between.

The DNA of the CDR3 is TGCGCCAGAGTACGGACAGTCAAATCCTACGAGCAGTACTTC. Encoded protein: CARVRTVKSYEQYF. This chain connects TRBV10-1 to TRBJ2-7, with a tentative D call TRBD1 (6 bases). The CDR3 extends over 14 amino acids. V was clipped by 9 bases and J by 1 base, with 16 bases between them. Germline V gives CDR1 WNHNN, CDR2 SYGVQD (reference sequence).

The rearrangement joins TRBV7-9 to TRBJ1-2, with D uncertain. This CDR3 comprises 15 residues. Trimming removed 4 bases from V and 0 bases from J, with 12 bases in between. CDR1 and CDR2 from the germline V gene are SEHNR and FQNEAQ (reference sequence). This CDR3 reads CASSSRGEANYGYTF. The DNA of the CDR3 is TGTGCCAGCAGCTCTCGTGGAGAAGCTAACTATGGCTACACCTTC.

Only a few counts were recorded for this clone. Other nucleotide sequences in the sample specify the same CDR3. The genes are TRBV5-1 and TRBJ2-7; 8 bases map to TRBD1. The J segment lost 7 bases and the V segment lost 2 bases, leaving 5 bases of the junction unmatched. The V gene's germline CDR1 is SGHRS and CDR2 YFSETQ. The CDR3 is 13 residues long. In DNA form, the CDR3 reads TGCGCCAGCAGCTTAGGACAGGGTGGTGAGCAGTACTTC. It encodes CASSLGQGGEQYF.

In this sample, this clone turned up a few times. The V and J genes are TRBV6-5 and TRBJ1-5; D is unclear. The germline CDR1 and CDR2 sequences are MNHEY and SVGAGI. The CDR3 is 15 amino acids. Deletions cut 7 bases from V and 0 bases from J, with 13 bases between. The CDR3 loop is CASNRLLDSNQPQHF. The CDR3 coding sequence is TGTGCCAGCAACCGACTTTTAGATAGCAATCAGCCCCAGCATTTT.

The CDR3 loop reads CASSLQGPNQPQHF. CDR3 nucleotides: TGCGCCAGCAGCTTACAGGGACCCAATCAGCCCCAGCATTTT. The genes are TRBV5-1 and TRBJ1-5; TRBD1 might be the D (6 bases). Germline CDR1 reads SGHRS; CDR2 reads YFSETQ. The CDR3 is made up of 14 amino acids. V shed 2 bases and J shed 3 bases, with 9 bases lying between them. The full variable domain, rest sourced from reference TRBV5-1 and TRBJ1-5, is KAGVTQTPRYLIKTRGQQVTLSCSPISGHRSVSWYQQTPGQGLQFLFEYFSETQRNKGNFPGRFSGRQFSNSRSEMNVSTLELGDSALYLCASSLQGPNQPQHFGDGTRLSIL.

The chain links TRBV9 to TRBJ1-3, with D perhaps matching TRBD1 (6 bases). Trimming took off 0 bases at V and 2 bases at J, with 12 bases between the two ends. CDR1 and CDR2 from the germline V gene are SGDLS and YYNGEE. The CDR3 is 16 residues long. The CDR3 is CASSVAGVVAGNTIYF. DNA of the CDR3: TGTGCCAGCAGCGTAGCAGGGGTGGTGGCTGGAAACACCATATATTTT.

V and J are TRBV2 and TRBJ2-6; D might be TRBD1 (6 bases). Germline lookup yields CDR1 SNHLY and CDR2 FYNNEI. The V gene lost 5 bases and the J gene lost 4 bases, with 12 bases spanning the gap. The CDR3 spans 15 residues. The CDR3 nucleotides read TGTGCCAGCAGTACAGGGATAGCAGGGGCCAACGTCCTGACTTTC. Translated: CASSTGIAGANVLTF.

Here the CDR3 reads CASSYSGQGADEQFF. Here the CDR3 DNA reads TGTGCCAGCAGTTACTCGGGACAGGGGGCGGATGAGCAGTTCTTC. The gene calls are TRBV6-5 and TRBJ2-1; 12 positions match TRBD1. J was trimmed by 8 bases and V by 0 bases; bases with no gene match: 2. The length of the CDR3 is 15 residues. The V gene's germline CDR1 is MNHEY and CDR2 SVGAGI.

This chain links TRBV11-3 with TRBJ2-1; D perhaps matches TRBD1 (6 bases). Trimming pared 4 bases from V and 3 bases from J, leaving 10 bases between. Germline CDR1 is SGHNT and CDR2 is YENEEA. The CDR3 contains 14 residues. CDR3 DNA sequence: TGTGCCAGCAGCTACCGGGACAACTACAATGAGCAGTTCTTC. Translation: CASSYRDNYNEQFF.

The chain links TRBV12-5 to TRBJ1-1; tentative D call: TRBD1 (5 bases). The germline gives CDR1 LGHNT, CDR2 FRNRAP. V was cut by 7 bases and J by 5 bases, with 20 bases left in between. CDR3 length: 15 residues. The CDR3 nucleotides read TGTGCTAGTGCCCCAGTCCGGGCGGGGGGGACTGAAGCTTTCTTT. It specifies CASAPVRAGGTEAFF.

This clone was seen only once. The rearrangement links TRBV2 to TRBJ2-3, with D uncertain. The CDR3 contains 15 residues. V was cut by 3 bases and J by 2 bases, with 12 bases left in between. Germline CDR1 is SNHLY and CDR2 is FYNNEI. This CDR3 reads CASSDLQSSTDTQYF. The CDR3 region has the DNA TGTGCCAGCAGTGACCTACAGTCTTCCACAGATACGCAGTATTTT.

V usage is TRBV7-2 and J usage is TRBJ1-2; D is uncertain. The V end lost 0 bases, the J end lost 1 base, and 9 bases lay between the germline ends. Per germline, CDR1 SGHTA and CDR2 FQGNSA. This CDR3 comprises 15 residues. The CDR3 DNA reads as TGTGCCAGCAGCTTAGCCCCCGGGGTTAACTATGGCTACACCTTC. Protein sequence: CASSLAPGVNYGYTF.

The chain combines TRBV7-8 with TRBJ1-3; D possibly corresponds to TRBD1 (6 bases). Trimming cost V 5 bases and J 0 bases, with 14 bases left between them. The CDR3 has 16 residues. CDR1 SGHVS and CDR2 FQNEAQ come from the germline V gene. The CDR3 nucleotides are TGTGCCAGCAGCCCCAGGGGCGGCCGCTCTGGAAACACCATATATTTT. Amino acid sequence: CASSPRGGRSGNTIYF.

This clone has only a few counts. This chain connects TRBV5-1 to TRBJ2-7; D is uncertain. The germline gives CDR1 SGHRS, CDR2 YFSETQ. The CDR3 is made up of 11 amino acids. V was clipped by 5 bases and J by 6 bases, with 9 bases between them. In nucleotides, the CDR3 is TGCGCCAGCAGTGCAGGTGTCGAGCAGTACTTC. Its protein product is CASSAGVEQYF. Looking up the rest from reference TRBV5-1 and TRBJ2-7 gives the full variable domain: KAGVTQTPRYLIKTRGQQVTLSCSPISGHRSVSWYQQTPGQGLQFLFEYFSETQRNKGNFPGRFSGRQFSNSRSEMNVSTLELGDSALYLCASSAGVEQYFGPGTRLTVT.

The V call is TRBV9, the J call TRBJ2-5; D perhaps matches TRBD2 (5 bases). The V and J ends lost 0 bases and 1 base respectively, with 10 bases between them. Germline V lookup: CDR1 SGDLS, CDR2 YYNGEE. The CDR3 loop spans 15 amino acids. The CDR3 loop is CASSVASGSQETQYF. In DNA form, the CDR3 reads TGTGCCAGCAGCGTAGCCTCGGGATCCCAAGAGACCCAGTACTTC.

For the CDR3, the DNA is TGTGCCAGCAGCTCTACAGGGGCAAACAATGAAAAACTGTTTTTT. Residues: CASSSTGANNEKLFF. The rearrangement links TRBV2 to TRBJ1-4, with 7 positions matching TRBD1. Germline assignment: CDR1 SNHLY and CDR2 FYNNEI. This CDR3 spans 15 amino acids. The V segment lost 6 bases and the J segment 5 bases; nucleotides outside the gene matches: 9.

The V gene is TRBV14, the J gene TRBJ1-2, with a tentative D call TRBD1 (6 bases). Germline assignment: CDR1 SGHDN and CDR2 FVKESK. The CDR3 loop spans 15 amino acids. V lost 2 bases and J lost 5, with 15 bases in between. For the CDR3, the DNA is TGTGCCAGCAGCCAAAGGACAGCTCCGGATTATGGCTACACCTTC. Protein: CASSQRTAPDYGYTF.

V is TRBV24-1 and J is TRBJ1-1; tentatively, D is TRBD1 (6 bases). The CDR3 has 14 amino acids. Trimming removed 5 bases from V and 5 bases from J, with 14 bases in between. Germline V gene lookup returns CDR1 KGHDR and CDR2 SFDVKD. This CDR3 reads CATSGQGQGTEAFF. The CDR3 nucleotides are TGTGCCACCAGTGGCCAGGGGCAGGGGACTGAAGCTTTCTTT.

The chain recombines TRBV30 with TRBJ1-4; 7 positions agree with TRBD1. This CDR3 region has 15 residues. Trimming took 5 bases from V and 6 from J; bases not matched to a gene: 12. Germline CDR1 GTSNPN, CDR2 SVGIG (reference sequence). CDR3 protein: CAWGVGDREHEKLFF. The CDR3 bases are TGTGCCTGGGGAGTGGGGGACAGAGAACATGAAAAACTGTTTTTT. Based on the CDR3 plus reference TRBV30 and TRBJ1-4, the full variable domain is SQTIHQWPATLVQPVGSPLSLECTVEGTSNPNLYWYRQAAGRGLQLLFYSVGIGQISSEVPQNLSASRPQDRQFILSSKKLLLSDSGFYLCAWGVGDREHEKLFFGSGTQLSVL.

The chain couples TRBV27 to TRBJ2-1; 12 nucleotides match TRBD1. The germline gives CDR1 MNHEY, CDR2 SMNVEV (reference sequence). This CDR3 region has 14 residues. Trimming at V came to 7 bases and at J to 7 bases, leaving 5 bases not matched to a gene. This CDR3 reads CASNQGQGANEQFF. In DNA form, the CDR3 reads TGTGCCAGCAACCAGGGACAGGGGGCTAATGAGCAGTTCTTC.

The chain has TRBV6-5 and TRBJ1-3, with D uncertain. Germline CDR1 is MNHEY and CDR2 is SVGAGI. Trimming cost V 3 bases and J 4 bases, with 13 bases left between them. The CDR3 is 15 amino acids. CDR3 protein: CASSYRGQRGNTIYF. The CDR3 DNA reads TGTGCCAGCAGTTATCGGGGTCAAAGAGGAAACACCATATATTTT.

The CDR3 spells CASSLDRGQLQAFF. CDR3 DNA: TGCGCCAGCAGCCTGGACAGGGGGCAATTACAAGCTTTCTTT. The chain links TRBV5-1 to TRBJ1-1; 11 nucleotides match TRBD1. Germline V CDR1 and CDR2: SGHRS, YFSETQ. V was clipped by 4 bases and J by 9 bases; unmatched bases: 8. CDR3 length: 14 residues.

The rearrangement joins TRBV5-6 to TRBJ1-2; 7 nucleotides match TRBD1. J was trimmed by 4 bases and V by 5 bases; bases with no gene match: 11. The germline V gene encodes CDR1 SGHDT and CDR2 YYEEEE. This CDR3 spans 15 amino acids. The CDR3 nucleotides are TGTGCCAGCAGAGTCAGGACAGCAGGGGGCTATGGCTACACCTTC. It codes for CASRVRTAGGYGYTF.

This sequence joins TRBV5-1 and TRBJ2-3, with 8 nucleotides matching TRBD1. CDR1 is SGHRS and CDR2 is YFSETQ in the germline V gene. V shed 2 bases, J shed 1 base, and the junction held 6 bases outside the gene matches. This CDR3 spans 16 amino acids. The CDR3 loop is CASSFLGQGGTDTQYF. The CDR3 DNA sequence: TGCGCCAGCAGCTTCTTAGGACAGGGCGGCACAGATACGCAGTATTTT.

This chain uses TRBV6-5 with TRBJ2-7; D is possibly TRBD1 (6 bases). In germline, CDR1 is MNHEY, CDR2 SVGAGI. V lost 6 bases to trimming and J lost 3 bases, with 18 bases between them. The CDR3 has 15 amino acids. The CDR3 here is CASSYAPGTFYEQYF. CDR3 bases: TGTGCCAGCAGCTACGCTCCAGGGACATTCTACGAGCAGTACTTC.